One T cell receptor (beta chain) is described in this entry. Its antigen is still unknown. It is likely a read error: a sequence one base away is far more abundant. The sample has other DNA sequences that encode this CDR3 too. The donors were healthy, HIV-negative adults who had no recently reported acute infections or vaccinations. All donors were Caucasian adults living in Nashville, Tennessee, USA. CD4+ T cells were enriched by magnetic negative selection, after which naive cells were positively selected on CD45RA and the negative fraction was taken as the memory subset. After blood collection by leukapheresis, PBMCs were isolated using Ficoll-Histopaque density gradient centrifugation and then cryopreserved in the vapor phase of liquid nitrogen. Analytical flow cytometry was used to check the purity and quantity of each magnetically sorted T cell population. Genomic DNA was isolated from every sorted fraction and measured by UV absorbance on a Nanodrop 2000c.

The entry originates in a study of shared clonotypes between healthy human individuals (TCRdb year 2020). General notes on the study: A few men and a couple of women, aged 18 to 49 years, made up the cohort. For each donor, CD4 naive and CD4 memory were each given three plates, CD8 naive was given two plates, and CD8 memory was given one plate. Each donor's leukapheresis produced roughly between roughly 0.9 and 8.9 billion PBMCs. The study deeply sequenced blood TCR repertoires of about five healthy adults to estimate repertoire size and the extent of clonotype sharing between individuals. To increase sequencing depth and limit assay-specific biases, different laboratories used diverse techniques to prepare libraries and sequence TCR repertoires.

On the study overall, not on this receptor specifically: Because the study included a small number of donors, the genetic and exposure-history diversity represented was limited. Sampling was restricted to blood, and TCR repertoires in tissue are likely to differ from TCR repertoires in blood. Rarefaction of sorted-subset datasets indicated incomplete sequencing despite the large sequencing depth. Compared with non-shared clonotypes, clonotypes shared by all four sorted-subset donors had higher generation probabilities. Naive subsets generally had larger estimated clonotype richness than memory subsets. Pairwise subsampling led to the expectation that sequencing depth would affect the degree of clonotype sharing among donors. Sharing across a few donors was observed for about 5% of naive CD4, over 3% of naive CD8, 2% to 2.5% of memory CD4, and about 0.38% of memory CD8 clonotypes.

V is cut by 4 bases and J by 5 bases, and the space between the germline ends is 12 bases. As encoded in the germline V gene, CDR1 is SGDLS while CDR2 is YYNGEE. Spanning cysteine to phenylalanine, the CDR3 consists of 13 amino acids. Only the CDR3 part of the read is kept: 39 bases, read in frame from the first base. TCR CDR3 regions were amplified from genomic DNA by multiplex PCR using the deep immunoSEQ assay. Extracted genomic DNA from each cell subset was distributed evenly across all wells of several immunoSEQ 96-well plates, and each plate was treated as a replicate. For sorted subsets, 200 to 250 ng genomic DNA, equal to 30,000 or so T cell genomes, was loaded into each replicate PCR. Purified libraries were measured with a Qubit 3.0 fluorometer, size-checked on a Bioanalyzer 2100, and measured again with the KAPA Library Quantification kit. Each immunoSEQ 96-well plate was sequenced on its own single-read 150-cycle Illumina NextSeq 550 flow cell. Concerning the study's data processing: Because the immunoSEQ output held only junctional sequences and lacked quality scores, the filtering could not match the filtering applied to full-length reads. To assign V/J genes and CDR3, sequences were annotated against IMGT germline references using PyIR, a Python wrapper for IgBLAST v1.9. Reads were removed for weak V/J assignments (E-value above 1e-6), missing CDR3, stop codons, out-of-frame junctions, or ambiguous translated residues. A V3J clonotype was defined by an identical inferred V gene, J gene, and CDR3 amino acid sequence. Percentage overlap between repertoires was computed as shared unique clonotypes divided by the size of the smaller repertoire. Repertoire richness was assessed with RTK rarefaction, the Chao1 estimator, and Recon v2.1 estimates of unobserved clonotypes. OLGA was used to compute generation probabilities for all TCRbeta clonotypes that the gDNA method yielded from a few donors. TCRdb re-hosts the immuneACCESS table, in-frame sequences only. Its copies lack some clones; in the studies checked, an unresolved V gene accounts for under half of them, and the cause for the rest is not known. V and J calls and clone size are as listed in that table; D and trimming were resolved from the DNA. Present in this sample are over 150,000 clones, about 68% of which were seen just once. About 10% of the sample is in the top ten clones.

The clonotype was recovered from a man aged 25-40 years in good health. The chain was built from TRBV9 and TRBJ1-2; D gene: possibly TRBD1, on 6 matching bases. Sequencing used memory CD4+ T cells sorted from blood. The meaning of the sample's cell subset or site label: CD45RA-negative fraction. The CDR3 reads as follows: CASSPQGLYGYTF. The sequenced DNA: TGTGCCAGCAGCCCACAGGGCCTTTATGGCTACACCTTC.